The sequence of this T cell receptor (beta chain) was determined in a study of neurological immune-mediated disorders. Per germline, CDR1 DFQATT and CDR2 SNEGSKA (reference sequence). With 5 bases clipped from V and 3 bases from J, the junction kept 4 bases outside the gene matches. The length of the CDR3 is 14 residues. The cDNA was produced through 5'RACE with 10-nucleotide random UMIs. Every sequencing run drew on 15-18 subjects and yielded over 160 million TCR-beta sequences. TCRdb independently ran MiXCR on the 5' RACE reads; one entry per CDR3 protein. The repertoire holds thousands of distinct CDR3 sequences, about a quarter seen once, with about 40% in the top ten. The sample holds one count of this clonotype.

The receptor was isolated from a woman aged 60-75 years with HTLV-1-associated myelopathy (HAM/TSP). The chain recombines TRBV20-1 with TRBJ2-1; 10 bases fit TRBD2. Input material: CD8+ T cells from blood. The DNA of the CDR3 is TGCAGTGCTGCCCTAGCGGGAGACTACAATGAGCAGTTCTTC. This gives the protein CSAALAGDYNEQFF.